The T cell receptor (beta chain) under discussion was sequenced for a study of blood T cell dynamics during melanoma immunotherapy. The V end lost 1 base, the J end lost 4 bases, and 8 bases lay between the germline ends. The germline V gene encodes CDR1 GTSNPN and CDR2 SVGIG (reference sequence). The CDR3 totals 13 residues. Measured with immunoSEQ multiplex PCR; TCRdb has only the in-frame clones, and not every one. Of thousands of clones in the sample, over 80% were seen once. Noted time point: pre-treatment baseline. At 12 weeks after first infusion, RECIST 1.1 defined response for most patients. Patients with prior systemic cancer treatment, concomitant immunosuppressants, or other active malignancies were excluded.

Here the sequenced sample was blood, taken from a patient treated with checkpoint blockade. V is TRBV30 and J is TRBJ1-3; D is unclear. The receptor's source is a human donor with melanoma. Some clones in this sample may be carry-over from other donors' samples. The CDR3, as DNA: TGTGCCTGGAGTGGCCGAGGGGGAAACACCATATATTTT. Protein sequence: CAWSGRGGNTIYF.